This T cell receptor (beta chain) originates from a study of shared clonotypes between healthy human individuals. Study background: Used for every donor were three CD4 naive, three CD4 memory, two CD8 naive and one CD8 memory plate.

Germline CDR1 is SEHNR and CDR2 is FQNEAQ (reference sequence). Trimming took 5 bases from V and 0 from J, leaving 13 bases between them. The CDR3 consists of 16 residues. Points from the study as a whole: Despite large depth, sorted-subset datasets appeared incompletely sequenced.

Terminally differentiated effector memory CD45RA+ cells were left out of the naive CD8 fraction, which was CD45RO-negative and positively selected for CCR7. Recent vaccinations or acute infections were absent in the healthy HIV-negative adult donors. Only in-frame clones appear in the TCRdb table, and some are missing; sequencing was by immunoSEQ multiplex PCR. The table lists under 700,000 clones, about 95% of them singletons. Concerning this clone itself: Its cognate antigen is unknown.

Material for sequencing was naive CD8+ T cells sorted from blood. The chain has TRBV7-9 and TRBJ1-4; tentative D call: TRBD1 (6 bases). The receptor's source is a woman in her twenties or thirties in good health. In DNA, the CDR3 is TGTGCCAGCAGCCCTTGGACAGCTACAACTAATGAAAAACTGTTTTTT. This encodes CASSPWTATTNEKLFF.